The 6 T cell receptor beta chains below were found in one sample sequenced in a study of shared clonotypes between healthy human individuals. CD45RO-negative, CCR7-selected cells formed the naive CD8 fraction, which excluded terminally differentiated effector memory CD45RA+ cells. The protocol was immunoSEQ multiplex PCR, while the TCRdb copy is restricted to in-frame clones and leaves out a portion. The table lists about 590,000 clones, about 95% of them singletons, with 0.095% to 0.12% in the top ten. Sequenced sample: naive CD8+ T cells sorted from blood. The receptors shown here come from a woman in her twenties or thirties in good health.

This chain joins TRBV4-1 and TRBJ2-5; 14 positions match TRBD2. This CDR3 is built from 19 residues. Looked up from germline, CDR1 is MGHRA and CDR2 is YSYEKL. Unmatched junction bases numbered 9, after V lost 0 bases and J lost 3 bases. CDR3 residues: CASSQEEVPGLAGEETQYF. The CDR3 coding sequence is TGCGCCAGCAGCCAAGAAGAAGTGCCGGGACTAGCGGGAGAAGAGACCCAGTACTTC.

The table lists this clone with a count of one. The junction does not match germline at one end; this may be a read error. This chain joins TRBV5-1 and TRBJ2-7; D ambiguous. CDR1 SGHRS and CDR2 YFSETQ come from the germline V gene. The CDR3 has 12 residues. The CDR3 here is CASSLTSNEQYF. The DNA for the CDR3 is TGCGCCAGCAGCTTGACCTCCAACGAGCAGTACTTC.

The chain links TRBV19 to TRBJ2-4, with TRBD1 identical over 7 bases. From germline, CDR1 is LNHDA and CDR2 SQIVND (reference sequence). There are 15 residues in the CDR3. V shed 3 bases and J 1 base; nucleotides not matched to a gene: 3. CDR3 sequence: CASSISQGAKNIQYF. CDR3 DNA: TGTGCCAGTAGTATTTCACAGGGGGCCAAAAACATTCAGTACTTC.

The J gene is TRBJ2-3, the V gene TRBV9; D tentatively fits TRBD1 or TRBD2 (5 bases each). The CDR3 has 16 residues. Germline V gene lookup returns CDR1 SGDLS and CDR2 YYNGEE. Trimming stripped 0 bases from V and 5 bases from J, with 16 bases between. The CDR3: CASSVAGEGLGDTQYF. The CDR3 DNA sequence: TGTGCCAGCAGCGTAGCCGGAGAGGGGCTGGGAGATACGCAGTATTTT.

The chain couples TRBV2 to TRBJ2-7; D perhaps matches TRBD1 (6 bases). The CDR3 consists of 14 residues. The ends were cut back, 3 bases at V and 3 bases at J, with 12 bases in the middle. CDR1 and CDR2 (germline): SNHLY, FYNNEI. Written as DNA, the CDR3 is TGTGCCAGCAGTGACACCAACAGGGTCTACGAGCAGTACTTC. Translated, it gives CASSDTNRVYEQYF.

This sequence joins TRBV5-1 and TRBJ2-1, with 7 bases lining up with TRBD2. The germline gives CDR1 SGHRS, CDR2 YFSETQ. This CDR3 contains 16 residues. V shed 1 base and J 5 bases; nucleotides not matched to a gene: 9. CDR3 nucleotides: TGCGCCAGCAGCTTGAATCCCCGGGGGAGGGACAATGAGCAGTTCTTC. Its translation: CASSLNPRGRDNEQFF.